This T cell receptor (beta chain) was identified in a study of OX40 agonist ivuxolimab in advanced cancers. Describing the broader study: Ivuxolimab, which targeted the costimulatory receptor OX40 (CD134), was an agonistic, fully human IgG2 monoclonal antibody. Three dose-escalation patients achieved partial responses, one with hepatocellular carcinoma and two with cutaneous melanoma. The dose-escalation cohort was about 86% male with a mean age of about 60 years, ranging from roughly 23 to 90. The monotherapy dose-escalation portion (N of about 50 patients) of the phase I ivuxolimab trial is reported in the paper. Intravenous ivuxolimab was administered to patients every 2 weeks at six dose levels: 0.01, 0.1, 0.3, 1.5, 3 and 10 mg/kg. Patients were allowed to have had prior anti-PD-1, anti-PD-L1 or anti-CTLA-4 therapy, and around 40% of the dose-escalation patients had previously received checkpoint inhibitors. Among the roughly 52 dose-escalation patients, 19 had hepatocellular carcinoma, roughly 15 melanoma, 9 renal cell carcinoma and 9 head and neck cancer. The point of sequencing TCRbeta in the periphery was to test whether ivuxolimab changed TCR sequence diversity and drove clonal T-cell expansion. The investigation overall reported the following: After ivuxolimab, expanded clones were on average more numerous among CD8+ T cells than among CD4+ T cells. The antigen specificity of the clonally expanded peripheral T cells was not determined. In the 0.1-3.0 mg/kg groups, partial responders had among the lowest normalized peripheral clonal expansion, particularly in CD8+ T cells. Low levels of normalized T-cell clonal expansion were also seen in some patients who did not respond. At doses from 0.1 to 3.0 mg/kg, clonal expansion was seen in both CD4+ and CD8+ blood T cells between baseline and week 6.

Genomic DNA was isolated from the sorted cells so that the TCRbeta CDR3 region could be sequenced. The immunoSEQ Assay was used for sequencing of TCRbeta CDR3 regions. TCRdb took over this immuneACCESS table, retaining in-frame rearrangements with V and J assigned. Such tables are incomplete; in checked studies, under half of the missing clones stem from an unresolved V gene, and the remainder is unexplained. This sample has approximately 59,000 clones in its table, and approximately 78% of those were observed once. The ten largest clones take up more than 0.65% of the sample. From a lookup of the germline V gene, CDR1 and CDR2 are SGHDN and FVKESK. Its CDR3 holds 14 amino acids, cysteine through phenylalanine. The only DNA kept is the CDR3, 42 bases in frame from the first base. V is shortened by 3 bases, J by 6 bases, and the region joining them spans 15 bases. Patients with autoimmune disease history or receiving systemic immunosuppression were excluded from the trial. Peripheral blood for TCR sequencing was collected from all dose cohorts at baseline, on cycle 4 day 1, and on cycle 7 day 1. Samples came from an open-label, multicenter, first-in-human phase I dose-escalation trial of ivuxolimab. Adults with locally advanced or metastatic head and neck squamous cell, hepatocellular, melanoma or renal cell carcinoma were enrolled in the trial. Before TCR sequencing, CD4+ T cells and CD8+ T cells from peripheral blood were sorted into separate populations.

About this clone itself: Its specific antigen is unknown. It has no much larger one-base neighbor in the sample; base qualities were not kept.

The receptor chain draws on TRBV14 and TRBJ2-7, with TRBD2 tentatively as D gene (5 bases match). The specimen comprised CD4+ or CD8+ T cells sorted from blood, sampled in a trial of the OX40 agonist ivuxolimab. The sequence came from an adult with an advanced solid tumor such as melanoma, head and neck, liver or kidney cancer. The bases read TGTGCCAGCAGCCACGGAGGCCTCCCCATCGAGCAGTACTTC. It codes for CASSHGGLPIEQYF.